The 26 T cell receptor beta chains given below trace back to one sample, sequenced in a study of blood T cell repertoires in COVID-19. Libraries were prepared by immunoSEQ multiplex PCR; TCRdb keeps only in-frame clonotypes and omits some of them. Of around 94,000 clones listed, approximately 90% are singletons. Source material: peripheral blood. The receptors derive from a woman aged 45-65 years with COVID-19, enrolled during active disease.

This chain links TRBV27 with TRBJ2-1, with 11 nucleotides matching TRBD1. The CDR3 length is 13 residues. J was trimmed by 9 bases and V by 6 bases; bases with no gene match: 4. Germline loops: CDR1 MNHEY, CDR2 SMNVEV (reference sequence). This CDR3 reads CASRWTGGFEQFF. In DNA, the CDR3 is TGTGCCAGCAGATGGACAGGGGGCTTTGAGCAGTTCTTC.

A word on this clone: Other DNA sequences in the sample encode the same CDR3. This chain connects TRBV11-3 to TRBJ2-5; 10 bases agree with TRBD2. The germline gives CDR1 SGHNT, CDR2 YENEEA. V was clipped by 3 bases and J by 2 bases; unmatched bases: 3. The CDR3 has 15 residues. CDR3 coding DNA: TGTGCCAGCAGCTTTAGCGGGGGGCTACAAGAGACCCAGTACTTC. It yields the protein CASSFSGGLQETQYF.

The gene calls are TRBV28 and TRBJ1-6; 10 bases match TRBD1. Germline V lookup: CDR1 MDHEN, CDR2 SYDVKM. V trimming: 8 bases; J trimming: 7 bases; junction bases outside the gene matches: 11. This CDR3 has 16 amino acids. CDR3 sequence: CASYGPRQGANSPLHF. The CDR3, as DNA: TGTGCCAGCTATGGCCCCCGACAGGGGGCCAATTCACCCCTCCACTTT.

The chain couples TRBV6-2 or TRBV6-3 to TRBJ1-6; 7 bases map to TRBD1. Trimming at V came to 6 bases and at J to 0 bases, leaving 8 bases not matched to a gene. From germline, CDR1 is MNHEY and CDR2 SVGEGT. The CDR3 totals 17 residues. The CDR3: CASSFTGESSYNSPLHF. CDR3 coding DNA: TGTGCCAGCAGCTTCACAGGGGAGAGCTCCTATAATTCACCCCTCCACTTT.

The chain combines TRBV7-2 with TRBJ1-2, with no clear D. CDR1 and CDR2 from the germline V gene are SGHTA and FQGNSA. The ends were cut back, 3 bases at V and 2 bases at J, with 7 bases in the middle. The CDR3 covers 13 residues. CDR3 sequence reads: CASSFGPNYGYTF. The CDR3 nucleotides read TGTGCCAGCAGCTTTGGCCCAAACTATGGCTACACCTTC.

The chain is built from TRBV20-1 and TRBJ2-1, with D maybe TRBD1 (5 bases). Looked up from germline, CDR1 is DFQATT and CDR2 is SNEGSKA (reference sequence). The CDR3 has 11 residues. CDR3 sequence reads: CMAGNGNEQFF. CDR3 DNA: TGCATGGCAGGGAATGGCAATGAGCAGTTCTTC.

V gene TRBV7-2 combines with J gene TRBJ2-7; possibly TRBD2 for D (6 bases). Germline V gene sequence: CDR1 SGHTA, CDR2 FQGNSA. Trimming left V 1 base short and J 5 bases short, with 15 bases between. The CDR3 is 15 residues long. CDR3 coding DNA: TGTGCCAGCAGCTTAGTGGAGGGGTTACACCACGAGCAGTACTTC. It codes for CASSLVEGLHHEQYF.

The chain uses TRBV5-1 and TRBJ2-3; 7 nucleotides align to TRBD2. V shed 3 bases and J 2 bases; nucleotides not matched to a gene: 6. The CDR3 has 15 residues. CDR1 and CDR2 from the germline V gene are SGHRS and YFSETQ. Here the CDR3 DNA reads TGCGCCAGCAGCTCGGGGGGACGGCCCACAGATACGCAGTATTTT. This translates into CASSSGGRPTDTQYF.

The V call is TRBV21-1, the J call TRBJ1-4. TRBV21-1 is an annotated pseudogene. This CDR3 is built from 15 residues. CDR3 DNA: TGTGCCAGCAGCTTCGAAGGGAGTAATTATGAAAAACTGTTTTTT. It codes for CASSFEGSNYEKLFF.

The rearrangement uses TRBV28 and TRBJ1-2; D is possibly TRBD1 (6 bases). The V gene's germline CDR1 is MDHEN and CDR2 SYDVKM. The CDR3 length is 13 residues. The V end was cut by 5 bases, the J end by 4 bases, with 11 bases between. The CDR3 DNA is TGTGCCAGCAGTGATCCCAGGGGCTATGGCTACACCTTC. This codes for CASSDPRGYGYTF.

The V and J genes are TRBV7-9 and TRBJ2-1; TRBD1 matches at 7 bases. V dropped 5 bases and J dropped 0; count of bases not matched to a gene: 7. The CDR3 consists of 16 residues. Germline-derived CDR1 and CDR2 are SEHNR and FQNEAQ (reference sequence). The CDR3: CASSPGQAGSYNEQFF. In DNA, the CDR3 is TGTGCCAGCAGCCCAGGACAGGCGGGCTCCTACAATGAGCAGTTCTTC.

The chain links TRBV28 to TRBJ1-3, with 10 positions matching TRBD1. The CDR3 loop spans 17 amino acids. Unmatched junction bases numbered 10, after V lost 6 bases and J lost 2 bases. The germline V gene has CDR1 MDHEN and CDR2 SYDVKM. The DNA for the CDR3 is TGTGCCAGCAGACCAGACAGGGGGCAAGCTACTGGAAACACCATATATTTT. Protein: CASRPDRGQATGNTIYF.

The count of this clone is one. J is TRBJ2-3 and V is TRBV9; D remains unclear. CDR3 size: 16 residues. Germline assignment: CDR1 SGDLS and CDR2 YYNGEE. Trimming shortened V by 0 bases and J by 0 bases, and 11 bases separated the two germline ends. The CDR3 spells CASSVGQALSTDTQYF. The CDR3 DNA follows: TGTGCCAGCAGCGTAGGTCAGGCCCTAAGCACAGATACGCAGTATTTT.

This chain uses TRBV5-1 with TRBJ2-5, with TRBD1 as a possible D gene (5 bases). V was clipped by 4 bases and J by 0 bases, with 13 bases between them. CDR3 size: 15 residues. Looked up from germline, CDR1 is SGHRS and CDR2 is YFSETQ. CDR3 residues: CASSATTEYQETQYF. As DNA, the CDR3 is TGCGCCAGCAGCGCCACGACAGAGTACCAAGAGACCCAGTACTTC.

V is TRBV5-5 and J is TRBJ2-1; 7 bases are shared with TRBD2. CDR1 SGHKS and CDR2 YYEKEE come from the germline V gene (reference sequence). The CDR3 length is 12 residues. Trimming removed 3 bases from V and 10 bases from J; junction bases left unmatched: 4. CDR3 protein: CASSWKLAEQFF. CDR3 nucleotide sequence: TGTGCCAGCAGCTGGAAACTAGCGGAGCAGTTCTTC.

The chain combines TRBV24-1 with TRBJ1-5; 7 bases align to TRBD1. Germline V lookup: CDR1 KGHDR, CDR2 SFDVKD. The CDR3 loop spans 14 amino acids. With 4 bases clipped from V and 7 bases from J, the junction kept 6 bases outside the gene matches. The CDR3, as DNA: TGTGCCACCAGTGACTCGACAGGGCGGCAGCCCCAGCATTTT. Its protein is CATSDSTGRQPQHF.

The chain carries TRBV28 and TRBJ1-5; D gene unclear. With 8 bases removed from V and 4 bases from J, the gap between germline ends came to 12 bases. Germline V gene data show CDR1 as MDHEN and CDR2 as SYDVKM. CDR3 size: 13 residues. The CDR3 protein is CASFGSGNQPQHF. CDR3 coding DNA: TGTGCCAGCTTTGGCTCGGGTAATCAGCCCCAGCATTTT.

The CDR3 loop is CASSPSGAVGYTF. CDR3 coding DNA: TGTGCCAGCAGCCCCTCAGGGGCGGTTGGCTACACCTTC. The rearrangement links TRBV6-6 to TRBJ1-2, with D possibly matching TRBD1 (6 bases). This CDR3 comprises 13 residues. V was shortened by 6 bases and J by 7 bases, with 15 bases between the two germline ends. CDR1 is MNHNY and CDR2 is SVGAGI in the germline V gene (reference sequence).

The chain has TRBV6-1 and TRBJ1-2; unclear D gene. V lost 5 bases to trimming and J lost 7 bases, with 8 bases between them. CDR3 length: 11 amino acids. In germline, CDR1 is MNHNS, CDR2 SASEGT. The CDR3 region is CASSPEGGYTF. In DNA form, the CDR3 reads TGTGCCAGCAGTCCCGAGGGTGGCTACACCTTC.

The chain combines TRBV9 with TRBJ1-3; D remains ambiguous. Trimming left V 4 bases short and J 0 bases short, with 8 bases between. The CDR3 length is 14 residues. The V gene's germline CDR1 is SGDLS and CDR2 YYNGEE. Here the CDR3 reads CASSPSFSGNTIYF. CDR3 coding DNA: TGTGCCAGCAGCCCCTCTTTCTCTGGAAACACCATATATTTT.

The genes are TRBV29-1 and TRBJ1-3; 7 bases line up with TRBD1. CDR1 is SQVTM and CDR2 is ANQGSEA in the germline V gene. J gave up 0 bases and V 1 base, and 6 bases lay outside the gene matches. This CDR3 has 16 amino acids. CDR3: CSVEGGQLPSGNTIYF. Here the CDR3 DNA reads TGCAGCGTTGAAGGGGGACAGTTACCCTCTGGAAACACCATATATTTT.

This chain connects TRBV28 to TRBJ2-6; unclear D gene. Germline CDR1 is MDHEN and CDR2 is SYDVKM. Trimming removed 7 bases from V and 4 bases from J, with 14 bases in between. This CDR3 region has 15 residues. CDR3 protein: CASTRSPEGANVLTF. The CDR3 DNA is TGTGCCAGCACCCGATCCCCCGAGGGGGCCAACGTCCTGACTTTC.

The chain employs TRBV11-3 and TRBJ2-5; 8 nucleotides match TRBD1. Germline V gene lookup returns CDR1 SGHNT and CDR2 YENEEA. This CDR3 region has 15 residues. After removal of 1 base from V and 5 bases from J, the junction contained 6 bases not matched to a gene. Here the CDR3 reads CASSLGTGSAETQYF. CDR3 coding DNA: TGTGCCAGCAGCTTAGGGACAGGGTCGGCCGAGACCCAGTACTTC.

V and J are TRBV7-8 and TRBJ2-1; 7 positions match TRBD2. CDR1 and CDR2 from the germline V gene are SGHVS and FQNEAQ. The CDR3 is 14 amino acids. After removal of 0 bases from V and 9 bases from J, the junction contained 5 bases not matched to a gene. The DNA of the CDR3 is TGTGCCAGCAGCTTAGCGGGGGGGATCAGTGAGCAGTTCTTC. It codes for CASSLAGGISEQFF.

This chain joins TRBV7-2 and TRBJ1-1, with 7 bases aligning to TRBD1. The CDR3 spans 14 residues. The V segment lost 5 bases and the J segment 1 base; nucleotides outside the gene matches: 4. Per the germline V gene, CDR1 is SGHTA and CDR2 is FQGNSA. The DNA for the CDR3 is TGTGCCAGCAGCAGATACAGGGGGAACACTGAAGCTTTCTTT. It specifies CASSRYRGNTEAFF.

The chain has TRBV6-5 and TRBJ1-4, with 7 bases lining up with TRBD1. The trim removed 3 bases at V and 7 bases at J, leaving 8 bases unmatched. The CDR3 loop spans 15 amino acids. Germline V CDR1 and CDR2: MNHEY, SVGAGI. In DNA, the CDR3 is TGTGCCAGCAGTTATTCGACAGGGTACGGTGAAAAACTGTTTTTT. Translated: CASSYSTGYGEKLFF.